The TCR beta chain described here comes from a study of cytomegalovirus exposure and HLA in healthy donors. PCR was performed using 60 Vbeta and 13 Jbeta primers. Repertoires were generated with immunoSEQ multiplex PCR, while TCRdb's copy carries only in-frame clones and drops some. The sample contains around 94,000 clones, roughly 83% of which appear only once. V was clipped by 5 bases and J by 4 bases, with 11 bases between them. CDR1 is MNHEY, CDR2 SVGAGI, per germline. The length of the CDR3 is 13 residues. The source of this sequence is a man between 18 and 35 years old in good health and CMV-seronegative. The rearrangement uses TRBV6-5 and TRBJ1-2; D may be TRBD1 (5 bases). Sequencing was performed on PBMCs. CDR3 protein: CASSSRVSYGYTF. The CDR3 DNA follows: TGTGCCAGCAGTAGCAGGGTGAGCTATGGCTACACCTTC.